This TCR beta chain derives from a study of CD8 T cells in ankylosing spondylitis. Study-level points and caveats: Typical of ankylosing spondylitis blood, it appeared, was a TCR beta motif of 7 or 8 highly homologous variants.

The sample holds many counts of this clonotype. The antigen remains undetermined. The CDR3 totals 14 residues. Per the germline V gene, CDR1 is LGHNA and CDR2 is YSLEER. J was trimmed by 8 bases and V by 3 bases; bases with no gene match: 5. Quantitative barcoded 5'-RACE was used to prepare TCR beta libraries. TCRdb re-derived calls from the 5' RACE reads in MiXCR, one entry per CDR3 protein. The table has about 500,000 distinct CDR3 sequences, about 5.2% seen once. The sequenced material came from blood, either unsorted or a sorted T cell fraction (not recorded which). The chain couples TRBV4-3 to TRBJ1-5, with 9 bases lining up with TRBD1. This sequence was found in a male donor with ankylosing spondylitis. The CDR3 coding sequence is TGCGCCAGCAGCCAGGCGGGACAGGGTGAGCCCCAGCATTTT. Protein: CASSQAGQGEPQHF.